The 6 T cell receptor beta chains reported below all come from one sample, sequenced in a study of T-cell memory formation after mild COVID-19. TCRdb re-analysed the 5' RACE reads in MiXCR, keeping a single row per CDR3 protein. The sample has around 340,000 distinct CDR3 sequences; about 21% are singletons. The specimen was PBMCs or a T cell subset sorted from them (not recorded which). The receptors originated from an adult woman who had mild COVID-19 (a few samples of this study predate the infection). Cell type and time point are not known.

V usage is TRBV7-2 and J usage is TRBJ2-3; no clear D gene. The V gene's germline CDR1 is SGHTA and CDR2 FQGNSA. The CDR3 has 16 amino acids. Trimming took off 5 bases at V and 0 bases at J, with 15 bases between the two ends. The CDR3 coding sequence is TGTGCCAGCAGCCAGTGGGGTGGGGTAAGCACAGATACGCAGTATTTT. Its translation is CASSQWGGVSTDTQYF.

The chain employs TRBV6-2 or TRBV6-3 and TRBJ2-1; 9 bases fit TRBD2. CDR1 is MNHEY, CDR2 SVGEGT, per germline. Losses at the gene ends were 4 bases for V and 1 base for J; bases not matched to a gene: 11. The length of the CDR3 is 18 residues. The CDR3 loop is CASSSWGVAGVSYNEQFF. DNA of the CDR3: TGTGCCAGCAGTTCCTGGGGGGTAGCGGGAGTGTCCTACAATGAGCAGTTCTTC.

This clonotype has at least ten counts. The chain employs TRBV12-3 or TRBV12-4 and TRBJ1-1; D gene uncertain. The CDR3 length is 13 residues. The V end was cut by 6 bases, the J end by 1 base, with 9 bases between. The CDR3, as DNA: TGTGCCAGCAGCTTAAACCAGAACACTGAAGCTTTCTTT. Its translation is CASSLNQNTEAFF.

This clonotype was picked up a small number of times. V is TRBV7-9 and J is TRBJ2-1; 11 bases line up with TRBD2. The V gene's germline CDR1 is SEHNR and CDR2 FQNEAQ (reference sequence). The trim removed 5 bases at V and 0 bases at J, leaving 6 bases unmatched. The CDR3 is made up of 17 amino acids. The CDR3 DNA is TGTGCCAGCAGCCCGACTAGCGGGGTGAGCTCCTACAATGAGCAGTTCTTC. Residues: CASSPTSGVSSYNEQFF. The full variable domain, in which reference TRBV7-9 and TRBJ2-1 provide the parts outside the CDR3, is DTGVSQNPRHKITKRGQNVTFRCDPISEHNRLYWYRQTLGQGPEFLTYFQNEAQLEKSRLLSDRFSAERPKGSFSTLEIQRTEQGDSAMYLCASSPTSGVSSYNEQFFGPGTRLTVL.

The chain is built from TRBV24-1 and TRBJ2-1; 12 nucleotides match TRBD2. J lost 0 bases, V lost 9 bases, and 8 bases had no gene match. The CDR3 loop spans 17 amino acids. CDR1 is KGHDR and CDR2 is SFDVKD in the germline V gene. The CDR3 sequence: CATGRTSGMSSYNEQFF. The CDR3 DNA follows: TGTGCCACCGGGAGGACTAGCGGGATGAGCTCCTACAATGAGCAGTTCTTC.

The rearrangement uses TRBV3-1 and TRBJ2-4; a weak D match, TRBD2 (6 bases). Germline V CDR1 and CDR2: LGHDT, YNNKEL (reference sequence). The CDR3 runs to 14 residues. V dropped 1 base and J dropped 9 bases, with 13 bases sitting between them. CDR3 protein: CASSQAGWRVIQYF. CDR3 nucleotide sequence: TGTGCCAGCAGCCAAGCGGGGTGGAGGGTCATTCAGTACTTC. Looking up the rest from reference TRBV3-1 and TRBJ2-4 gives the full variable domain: DTAVSQTPKYLVTQMGNDKSIKCEQNLGHDTMYWYKQDSKKFLKIMFSYNNKELIINETVPNRFSPKSPDKAHLNLHINSLELGDSAVYFCASSQAGWRVIQYFGAGTRLSVL.